What follows is one T cell receptor (beta chain) and its context. Selected positively for CCR7 and CD45RO-negative, naive CD8 cells excluded terminally differentiated effector memory CD45RA+ cells. The data belong to a study of shared clonotypes between healthy human individuals. CDR3 length equals 17 residues. V lost 6 bases, J lost 6 bases, and 23 bases lay in between. The protocol was immunoSEQ multiplex PCR, while the TCRdb copy is restricted to in-frame clones and leaves out a portion. Among 600,000 or so clones, 95% to 98% were seen once, and the ten largest hold 0.3%. The chain is built from TRBV23-1 and TRBJ1-4; possibly TRBD1 for D (6 bases). TRBV23-1 is sorted into the ORF group, with uncertain function. Sequenced sample: naive CD8+ T cells sorted from blood. The receptor's source is a man in his thirties or forties in good health. DNA of the CDR3: TGCGCCAGCAGGACCTACGAAACAGGGAAACCAGATGAAAAACTGTTTTTT. Translated: CASRTYETGKPDEKLFF.